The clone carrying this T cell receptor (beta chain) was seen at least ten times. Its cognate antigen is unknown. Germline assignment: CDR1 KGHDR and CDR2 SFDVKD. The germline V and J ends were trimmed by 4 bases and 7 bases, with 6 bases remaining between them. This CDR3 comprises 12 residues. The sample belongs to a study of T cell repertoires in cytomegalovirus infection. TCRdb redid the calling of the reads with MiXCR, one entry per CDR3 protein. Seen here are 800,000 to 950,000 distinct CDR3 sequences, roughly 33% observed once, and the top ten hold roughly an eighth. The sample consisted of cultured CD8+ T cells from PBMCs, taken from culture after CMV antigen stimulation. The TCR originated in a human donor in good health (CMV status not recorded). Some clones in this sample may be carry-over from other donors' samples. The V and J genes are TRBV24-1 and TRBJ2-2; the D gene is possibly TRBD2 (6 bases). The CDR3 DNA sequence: TGTGCCACCAGTGAGCGGGACGGGGAGCTGTTTTTT. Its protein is CATSERDGELFF.